This T cell receptor beta chain was captured by sequencing in a study of blood T cell repertoires in COVID-19. V lost 1 base to trimming and J lost 4 bases; unmatched junction nucleotides: 3. CDR3 length: 14 residues. Germline V gene data show CDR1 as MDHEN and CDR2 as SYDVKM. Some clones are missing from TCRdb's copy, which holds only in-frame ones; the method was immunoSEQ multiplex PCR. The data contain 250,000 to 350,000 clones, approximately 85% of them singletons. Enrolled through a virtual design, the participants were between 18 and 89 years of age and came from fewer than 30 US areas. Two negative PCRs, clearance, or symptom resolution were required of recovered Cohort 3 donors.

The V gene is TRBV28, the J gene TRBJ1-1; 7 bases are a match to TRBD1. This clonotype was sampled from a woman in her 30s who had recovered from COVID-19. The sequenced material came from PBMCs or T cells enriched from blood (not recorded which). The CDR3 loop is CASSLYRGVTEAFF. CDR3 bases: TGTGCCAGCAGTTTATACAGGGGCGTCACTGAAGCTTTCTTT.